This T cell receptor beta chain was captured by sequencing in a study of early T cells in non-severe SARS-CoV-2 infection. Across the study: Investigators sequenced bulk RNA drawn from unsorted whole blood, and chains remained unpaired.

The V gene lost 4 bases and the J gene lost 3 bases, with 15 bases spanning the gap. Germline CDR1 and CDR2: SGDLS and YYNGEE. The CDR3 extends over 15 amino acids. Unique molecular identifier tags were affixed to discrete cDNA molecules. TCRdb recomputed calls from the 5' RACE reads with MiXCR, one row per CDR3 protein. Of 24,000 or so distinct CDR3 sequences listed, less than 7% are singletons. This clonotype was counted at least ten times. The TCR comes from an adult who was a healthcare worker with PCR-confirmed SARS-CoV-2 infection or an uninfected control (not recorded which). V is TRBV9 and J is TRBJ2-3; weak D call: TRBD2 (6 bases). The sequenced material came from whole blood. CDR3 in amino acids: CASSPSGGRTDTQYF. The CDR3 bases are TGTGCCAGCAGCCCCTCCGGGGGTAGGACAGATACGCAGTATTTT.